Shown below are 28 T cell receptor beta chains from a single sample sequenced in a study of blood T cell repertoires in COVID-19. TCRdb's copy holds only in-frame clones and misses some; the assay was immunoSEQ multiplex PCR. The sample has 90,000 to 100,000 clones; 70% to 85% are singletons. Sequencing used peripheral blood. Receptors were obtained from a woman aged 55-70 years in a cohort sampled during active or convalescent COVID-19.

The chain has TRBV18 and TRBJ2-7; 12 bases match TRBD1. Germline V lookup: CDR1 KGHSH, CDR2 LQKENI. The CDR3 consists of 14 residues. V lost 6 bases and J lost 6; bases outside the gene matches: 6. This CDR3 reads CASSEGTGGLEQYF. The CDR3 coding sequence is TGTGCCAGCTCCGAGGGGACAGGGGGCCTCGAGCAGTACTTC. The complete variable domain, with remaining parts taken from reference TRBV18 and TRBJ2-7, reads NAGVMQNPRHLVRRRGQEARLRCSPMKGHSHVYWYRQLPEEGLKFMVYLQKENIIDESGMPKERFSAEFPKEGPSILRIQQVVRGDSAAYFCASSEGTGGLEQYFGPGTRLTVT.

The V call is TRBV5-1, the J call TRBJ2-1, with 14 nucleotides matching TRBD2. The junction had 9 bases not matched to a gene; V was cut back by 4 bases and J by 0 bases. Germline-derived CDR1 and CDR2 are SGHRS and YFSETQ. This CDR3 has 19 amino acids. The CDR3 here is CASSPRLAGGIFSYNEQFF. In DNA form, the CDR3 reads TGCGCCAGCAGCCCTAGACTAGCGGGGGGGATATTCTCCTACAATGAGCAGTTCTTC. The full variable domain, its missing parts supplied by reference TRBV5-1 and TRBJ2-1, is KAGVTQTPRYLIKTRGQQVTLSCSPISGHRSVSWYQQTPGQGLQFLFEYFSETQRNKGNFPGRFSGRQFSNSRSEMNVSTLELGDSALYLCASSPRLAGGIFSYNEQFFGPGTRLTVL.

The V and J genes are TRBV4-3 and TRBJ2-1; 16 bases line up with TRBD2. V shed 4 bases and J 6 bases; nucleotides not matched to a gene: 6. The germline V gene encodes CDR1 LGHNA and CDR2 YSLEER. The CDR3 totals 17 residues. This CDR3 reads CASSPGLAGGHGNEQFF. CDR3 DNA sequence: TGCGCCAGCAGCCCGGGACTAGCGGGGGGGCACGGCAATGAGCAGTTCTTC.

The V call is TRBV7-8, the J call TRBJ1-2; D ambiguous. The CDR3 runs 13 residues. Germline lookup yields CDR1 SGHVS and CDR2 FQNEAQ. V lost 5 bases and J 8 bases, leaving 15 bases between the germline ends. The DNA of the CDR3 is TGTGCCAGCAGCCGACCAGAGAAAGCGGGCTACACCTTC. It specifies CASSRPEKAGYTF.

The chain combines TRBV11-3 with TRBJ2-3; TRBD2 aligns across 11 bases. Germline CDR1 is SGHNT and CDR2 is YENEEA. V gave up 5 bases and J gave up 2 bases; unmatched junction bases: 6. The CDR3 sequence is 16 residues long. Here the CDR3 reads CASSPGTSGFTDTQYF. Written as DNA, the CDR3 is TGTGCCAGCAGCCCGGGGACTAGCGGATTCACAGATACGCAGTATTTT.

This rearrangement joins TRBV28 to TRBJ2-2, with D possibly being TRBD2 (8 bases). The germline V gene has CDR1 MDHEN and CDR2 SYDVKM. V was cut by 2 bases and J by 1 base, with 17 bases left in between. The CDR3 extends over 18 amino acids. CDR3 in DNA: TGTGCCAGCAGTTTAAGCGGGGGTCGACAGGGGAACACCGGGGAGCTGTTTTTT. It encodes CASSLSGGRQGNTGELFF. The complete variable domain, with remaining parts taken from reference TRBV28 and TRBJ2-2, reads DVKVTQSSRYLVKRTGEKVFLECVQDMDHENMFWYRQDPGLGLRLIYFSYDVKMKEKGDIPEGYSVSREKKERFSLILESASTNQTSMYLCASSLSGGRQGNTGELFFGEGSRLTVL.

The chain carries TRBV5-1 and TRBJ1-6, with D possibly matching TRBD1 (5 bases). The CDR3 runs to 20 residues. Germline V gene data show CDR1 as SGHRS and CDR2 as YFSETQ. The CDR3 loop is CEGPSTLLPIAASYNSPLHF. The CDR3 DNA reads TGCGAGGGGCCATCGACTCTACTTCCAATCGCGGCCTCCTATAATTCACCCCTCCACTTT.

V and J are TRBV7-9 and TRBJ2-5, with 12 bases lining up with TRBD1. This CDR3 region has 16 residues. Germline V CDR1 and CDR2: SEHNR, FQNEAQ (reference sequence). Trimming at V came to 5 bases and at J to 1 base, leaving 5 bases not matched to a gene. The CDR3 loop reads CASSPGTGGPQETQYF. The CDR3 DNA reads as TGTGCCAGCAGCCCGGGGACAGGGGGCCCCCAAGAGACCCAGTACTTC.

The chain recombines TRBV5-1 with TRBJ1-3, with unresolved D. Germline CDR1 reads SGHRS; CDR2 reads YFSETQ. The CDR3 runs 14 residues. Trimming cost V 4 bases and J 0 bases, with 8 bases left between them. The DNA of the CDR3 is TGCGCCAGCAGCGCCGCGAGCTCTGGAAACACCATATATTTT. The encoded protein is CASSAASSGNTIYF.

The genes are TRBV11-2 and TRBJ2-3; TRBD2 matches at 10 bases. Per germline, CDR1 SGHAT and CDR2 FQNNGV. V lost 3 bases to trimming and J lost 1 base; unmatched junction nucleotides: 7. CDR3 size: 17 residues. The CDR3 DNA follows: TGTGCCAGCAGCTTCTCATTTAGCGGGGGGCGCACAGATACGCAGTATTTT. Translating it yields CASSFSFSGGRTDTQYF. Supplemented by reference TRBV11-2 and TRBJ2-3, the full variable domain reads EAGVAQSPRYKIIEKRQSVAFWCNPISGHATLYWYQQILGQGPKLLIQFQNNGVVDDSQLPKDRFSAERLKGVDSTLKIQPAKLEDSAVYLCASSFSFSGGRTDTQYFGPGTRLTVL.

The chain couples TRBV30 to TRBJ1-1; maybe TRBD1 (6 bases). The V end was cut by 2 bases, the J end by 10 bases, with 14 bases between. CDR1 is GTSNPN, CDR2 SVGIG, per germline (reference sequence). This CDR3 contains 12 residues. CDR3 residues: CAWSPRDIGAFF. In DNA, the CDR3 is TGTGCCTGGAGTCCCAGGGACATTGGAGCTTTCTTT. Based on the CDR3 plus reference TRBV30 and TRBJ1-1, the full variable domain is SQTIHQWPATLVQPVGSPLSLECTVEGTSNPNLYWYRQAAGRGLQLLFYSVGIGQISSEVPQNLSASRPQDRQFILSSKKLLLSDSGFYLCAWSPRDIGAFFGQGTRLTVV.

This chain links TRBV7-9 with TRBJ2-5; 8 nucleotides match TRBD1. This CDR3 is built from 13 residues. After removal of 4 bases from V and 5 bases from J, the junction contained 3 bases not matched to a gene. Germline CDR1 is SEHNR and CDR2 is FQNEAQ (reference sequence). In nucleotides, the CDR3 is TGTGCCAGCAGCTCCAGGGGGCCGGAGACCCAGTACTTC. Amino acids: CASSSRGPETQYF.

V gene TRBV10-1 combines with J gene TRBJ2-3; TRBD2 aligns across 9 bases. The length of the CDR3 is 13 residues. Germline V lookup: CDR1 WNHNN, CDR2 SYGVQD (reference sequence). Trimming removed 4 bases from V and 4 bases from J; junction bases left unmatched: 0. CDR3 bases: TGCGCCAGCAGTGGACTAGCGGCAGATACGCAGTATTTT. Its translation is CASSGLAADTQYF.

V usage is TRBV7-8 and J usage is TRBJ2-1; D unresolved. The germline V and J ends were trimmed by 1 base and 6 bases, with 7 bases remaining between them. The CDR3 is 13 amino acids. The germline V gene has CDR1 SGHVS and CDR2 FQNEAQ. CDR3 sequence reads: CASSLVVLNEQFF. The CDR3 DNA follows: TGTGCCAGCAGCTTAGTAGTTCTCAATGAGCAGTTCTTC.

This clone was seen once. The V call is TRBV12-5, the J call TRBJ1-5; D not resolved. Trimming removed 6 bases from V and 3 bases from J, with 9 bases in between. Per germline, CDR1 LGHNT and CDR2 FRNRAP. This CDR3 comprises 13 residues. The CDR3 nucleotides are TGTGCTAGTGGGGAGGGCCCCAATCAGCCCCAGCATTTT. This gives the protein CASGEGPNQPQHF.

The chain employs TRBV6-5 and TRBJ2-3; 10 bases agree with TRBD2. V shed 2 bases, J shed 7 bases, and the junction held 6 bases outside the gene matches. There are 15 residues in the CDR3. In germline, CDR1 is MNHEY, CDR2 SVGAGI. CDR3 coding DNA: TGTGCCAGCAGTTACGTCGCTAGCGGGGGAAATACGCAGTATTTT. Protein: CASSYVASGGNTQYF.

The chain carries TRBV19 and TRBJ2-5; 7 bases are a match to TRBD2. The junction had 10 bases not matched to a gene; V was cut back by 4 bases and J by 2 bases. There are 16 residues in the CDR3. The germline CDR1 and CDR2 sequences are LNHDA and SQIVND (reference sequence). This CDR3 is CASSTSAGTTQETQYF. The CDR3 DNA follows: TGTGCCAGTAGTACGTCAGCCGGGACTACTCAAGAGACCCAGTACTTC.

CDR3 coding DNA: TGTGCCAGCAGTTTCCTGTCAGGGAACAATCAGCCCCAGCATTTT. It specifies CASSFLSGNNQPQHF. The chain couples TRBV28 to TRBJ1-5; D is possibly TRBD1 (5 bases). This CDR3 has 15 amino acids. Between the trimmed V and J ends, which lost 3 bases and 3 bases, there was a span of 12 bases. In germline, CDR1 is MDHEN, CDR2 SYDVKM.

On this clone: Its ends do not fully match the called genes, so a read error is possible. The chain joins TRBV28 to TRBJ1-4; D unclear. The CDR3 covers 15 residues. The germline CDR1 and CDR2 sequences are MDHEN and SYDVKM. CDR3 region: CASSGINPTSEKLFF. The DNA of the CDR3 is TGTGCCAGCAGTGGCATAAACCCGACTAGTGAAAAACTGTTTTTT.

V is TRBV10-3 and J is TRBJ2-3; TRBD1 might be the D (6 bases). Per germline, CDR1 ENHRY and CDR2 SYGVKD. The CDR3 is 15 residues long. V lost 6 bases and J 8 bases, leaving 21 bases between the germline ends. The CDR3 nucleotides read TGTGCCATCAGCCACGGGCCCGGCGAGGGGGTTACGCAGTATTTT. Encoded protein: CAISHGPGEGVTQYF.

The V call is TRBV5-4, the J call TRBJ1-6; D is uncertain. CDR1 is SGHNT, CDR2 YYREEE, per germline (reference sequence). CDR3 length: 13 residues. V was trimmed by 0 bases and J by 8 bases, leaving 6 bases between them. The CDR3 sequence is CASSLARDSPLHF. As DNA, the CDR3 is TGTGCCAGCAGCTTGGCACGGGATTCACCCCTCCACTTT.

This chain joins TRBV29-1 and TRBJ1-1, with 10 positions matching TRBD1. Unmatched junction bases numbered 5, after V lost 6 bases and J lost 4 bases. Germline V gene lookup returns CDR1 SQVTM and CDR2 ANQGSEA. The CDR3 sequence is 13 residues long. The CDR3, as DNA: TGCAGCGTGACAGGGGGCAGTGGCACTGAAGCTTTCTTT. Amino acids: CSVTGGSGTEAFF.

The rearrangement links TRBV18 to TRBJ2-1, with 14 bases aligning to TRBD2. After removal of 1 base from V and 0 bases from J, the junction contained 5 bases not matched to a gene. From germline, CDR1 is KGHSH and CDR2 LQKENI. The CDR3 has 19 residues. The CDR3 region is CASSPLGTSGRSSYNEQFF. The CDR3 nucleotides are TGTGCCAGCTCACCACTTGGGACTAGCGGGAGAAGCTCCTACAATGAGCAGTTCTTC.

V and J are TRBV11-2 and TRBJ2-1; 7 nucleotides match TRBD1. J lost 1 base, V lost 3 bases, and 3 bases had no gene match. CDR1 and CDR2 (germline): SGHAT, FQNNGV. The CDR3 is 15 residues long. The CDR3 is CASSFQGQSYNEQFF. The CDR3, as DNA: TGTGCCAGCAGCTTCCAGGGACAGTCCTACAATGAGCAGTTCTTC.

The chain uses TRBV3-1 (or the pseudogene TRBV3-2) and TRBJ2-7; TRBD2 matches at 8 bases. The CDR3 is made up of 16 amino acids. Germline values: CDR1 LGHDT, CDR2 YNNKEL (reference sequence). J was trimmed by 1 base and V by 1 base; bases with no gene match: 6. Here the CDR3 reads CASSQAVAGRSYEQYF. CDR3 bases: TGTGCCAGCAGCCAAGCTGTAGCGGGGAGGTCCTACGAGCAGTACTTC.

The chain is built from TRBV7-3 and TRBJ2-3; D is undetermined. The germline CDR1 and CDR2 sequences are SGHTA and FQGTGA. V shed 5 bases and J shed 0 bases, with 15 bases lying between them. The CDR3 has 16 residues. The CDR3 DNA is TGTGCCAGCAGCCCGATTGCTGCCACTAGCACAGATACGCAGTATTTT. Residues: CASSPIAATSTDTQYF.

The V gene is TRBV7-8, the J gene TRBJ1-2, with a possible D match to TRBD1 (5 bases). CDR3 length: 14 residues. The germline V gene encodes CDR1 SGHVS and CDR2 FQNEAQ. V shed 8 bases and J shed 2 bases, with 15 bases lying between them. Here the CDR3 reads CASGVTANNYGYTF. The CDR3 DNA reads as TGTGCCAGCGGAGTGACAGCTAACAACTATGGCTACACCTTC. Combining the CDR3 with reference TRBV7-8 and TRBJ1-2 gives the whole variable domain GAGVSQSPRYKVAKRGQDVALRCDPISGHVSLFWYQQALGQGPEFLTYFQNEAQLDKSGLPSDRFFAERPEGSVSTLKIQRTQQEDSAVYLCASGVTANNYGYTFGSGTRLTVV.

This clone was seen just once. CDR3 nucleotide sequence: TGTGCCAGCAGGCCGGGACTAACCAACACCGGGGAGCTGTTTTTT. Its protein is CASRPGLTNTGELFF. This chain links TRBV2 with TRBJ2-2; 7 bases fit TRBD2. Trimming cost V 6 bases and J 2 bases; bases outside gene matches: 6. The CDR3 length is 15 residues. CDR1 and CDR2 (germline): SNHLY, FYNNEI.